This is a list of T cell receptor beta chains from one sample in a study of T cells after yellow fever vaccination. TCRdb passed the 5' RACE reads through MiXCR, listing each CDR3 protein once. The repertoire has some 68,000 distinct CDR3 sequences, approximately 7% of them found once; the top ten carry 37%. Source: CD8+ T cells sorted from PBMCs, taken approximately 47 days after the first yellow fever vaccination. The receptors stem from a young man who received the YFV17D yellow fever vaccine. The CDR3 runs from the conserved cysteine through the conserved F or W. A D gene is named only where the DNA matches it firmly. The size of a clone is reported for some rows only, either as once, few or many, or as a class for expanded clones.

D gene: TRBD1; V gene: TRBV6-5; J gene: TRBJ2-6; clone size: many; CDR3 protein: CASSYLTGDSGANVLTF; CDR3 DNA: TGTGCCAGCAGTTACTTGACAGGGGACTCTGGGGCCAACGTCCTGACTTTC
D gene: -; V gene: TRBV5-1; J gene: TRBJ1-1; clone size: few; CDR3 protein: CASSLSRGNTEAFF; CDR3 DNA: TGCGCCAGCAGCTTAAGCAGGGGGAACACTGAAGCTTTCTTT
D gene: TRBD1; V gene: TRBV27; J gene: TRBJ1-1; clone size: few; CDR3 protein: CASRLAGGNAEAFF; CDR3 DNA: TGTGCCAGCAGATTAGCAGGGGGTAACGCTGAAGCTTTCTTT
D gene: TRBD1; V gene: TRBV4-1; J gene: TRBJ1-4; clone size: few; CDR3 protein: CASSQPTGATNEKLFF; CDR3 DNA: TGCGCCAGCAGCCAACCTACAGGGGCAACTAATGAAAAACTGTTTTTT
D gene: -; V gene: TRBV4-1; J gene: TRBJ2-3; clone size: -; CDR3 protein: CASSQDEDTQYF; CDR3 DNA: TGCGCCAGCAGCCAAGACGAAGATACGCAGTATTTT
D gene: TRBD1; V gene: TRBV25-1; J gene: TRBJ2-7; clone size: many; CDR3 protein: CASRDRDRDYEQYF; CDR3 DNA: TGTGCCAGCAGAGACCGGGACAGGGACTACGAGCAGTACTTC
D gene: -; V gene: TRBV11-1; J gene: TRBJ2-7; clone size: -; CDR3 protein: CASSFRQALPYEQYF; CDR3 DNA: TGTGCCAGCAGCTTCAGACAGGCCTTGCCCTACGAGCAGTACTTC
D gene: -; V gene: TRBV20-1; J gene: TRBJ1-2; clone size: many; CDR3 protein: CSAIQAEGYGYTF; CDR3 DNA: TGCAGTGCTATTCAGGCTGAGGGCTATGGCTACACCTTC
D gene: -; V gene: TRBV4-2; J gene: TRBJ2-1; clone size: once; CDR3 protein: CAISPGRRCYEQFF; CDR3 DNA: TGTGCCATCAGCCCCGGGCGCCGGTGCTATGAGCAGTTCTTC
D gene: -; V gene: TRBV5-4; J gene: TRBJ1-1; clone size: -; CDR3 protein: CASSFVGGSNTEAFF; CDR3 DNA: TGTGCCAGCAGCTTTGTGGGGGGCTCGAACACTGAAGCTTTCTTT
D gene: TRBD2; V gene: TRBV4-3; J gene: TRBJ2-3; clone size: many; CDR3 protein: CASSQDGAGLATDTQYF; CDR3 DNA: TGCGCCAGCAGCCAAGATGGGGCCGGACTAGCCACAGATACGCAGTATTTT
D gene: TRBD1; V gene: TRBV4-1; J gene: TRBJ2-7; clone size: many; CDR3 protein: CASSRGVPGQGAYEQYF; CDR3 DNA: TGCGCCAGCAGCCGAGGGGTCCCAGGACAGGGGGCCTACGAGCAGTACTTC
D gene: -; V gene: TRBV6-5; J gene: TRBJ1-5; clone size: many; CDR3 protein: CASSPQQGYQPQHF; CDR3 DNA: TGTGCCAGCAGTCCGCAACAGGGCTATCAGCCCCAGCATTTT
D gene: TRBD2; V gene: TRBV20-1; J gene: TRBJ2-5; clone size: medium-sized; CDR3 protein: CSATGLADQETQYF; CDR3 DNA: TGCAGTGCAACAGGACTAGCGGACCAAGAGACCCAGTACTTC
D gene: TRBD2; V gene: TRBV6-5; J gene: TRBJ2-5; clone size: many; CDR3 protein: CASSYSEGLAGQETQYF; CDR3 DNA: TGTGCCAGCAGTTACTCGGAAGGCCTAGCGGGACAAGAGACCCAGTACTTC
D gene: -; V gene: TRBV19; J gene: TRBJ2-3; clone size: many; CDR3 protein: CASSIEGHPTDTQYF; CDR3 DNA: TGTGCCAGTAGTATAGAAGGACATCCCACAGATACGCAGTATTTT
D gene: -; V gene: TRBV10-3; J gene: TRBJ1-6; clone size: many; CDR3 protein: CAISESGVPGSPLHF; CDR3 DNA: TGTGCCATCAGTGAGTCGGGGGTTCCAGGTTCACCCCTCCACTTT
D gene: -; V gene: TRBV20-1; J gene: TRBJ1-2; clone size: few; CDR3 protein: CSASSVRQTNYGYTF; CDR3 DNA: TGCAGTGCTTCCTCTGTACGCCAAACTAACTATGGCTACACCTTC
D gene: -; V gene: TRBV4-2; J gene: TRBJ1-1; clone size: few; CDR3 protein: CASSQGYGRNTEAFF; CDR3 DNA: TGTGCCAGCAGCCAAGGGTATGGGAGGAACACTGAAGCTTTCTTT
D gene: -; V gene: TRBV7-2; J gene: TRBJ2-1; clone size: many; CDR3 protein: CASSLVGARGNEQFF; CDR3 DNA: TGTGCCAGCAGCTTAGTGGGAGCACGGGGCAATGAGCAGTTCTTC
D gene: -; V gene: TRBV6-1; J gene: TRBJ2-3; clone size: many; CDR3 protein: CASSPITTDTQYF; CDR3 DNA: TGTGCCAGCAGCCCAATCACCACAGATACGCAGTATTTT
D gene: -; V gene: TRBV7-9; J gene: TRBJ1-4; clone size: many; CDR3 protein: CASSLLNEKLFF; CDR3 DNA: TGTGCCAGCAGCCTCCTAAATGAAAAACTGTTTTTT
D gene: -; V gene: TRBV27; J gene: TRBJ2-3; clone size: many; CDR3 protein: CASSRAPTDTQYF; CDR3 DNA: TGTGCCAGCAGTCGGGCTCCCACAGATACGCAGTATTTT
D gene: -; V gene: TRBV6-5; J gene: TRBJ2-1; clone size: many; CDR3 protein: CASSPRTYSYNEQFF; CDR3 DNA: TGTGCCAGCAGCCCCCGGACTTACTCCTACAATGAGCAGTTCTTC
D gene: -; V gene: TRBV27; J gene: TRBJ2-3; clone size: many; CDR3 protein: CASSFGDTQYF; CDR3 DNA: TGTGCCAGCAGTTTCGGAGATACGCAGTATTTT
D gene: -; V gene: TRBV7-2; J gene: TRBJ2-3; clone size: -; CDR3 protein: CASSLPYLRQDPDTQYF; CDR3 DNA: TGTGCCAGCAGCTTACCCTACCTAAGACAGGATCCGGATACGCAGTATTTT
D gene: TRBD2; V gene: TRBV7-9; J gene: TRBJ2-3; clone size: many; CDR3 protein: CASSFGTSGGTDTQYF; CDR3 DNA: TGTGCCAGCAGCTTTGGGACTAGCGGGGGCACAGATACGCAGTATTTT
D gene: -; V gene: TRBV29-1; J gene: TRBJ2-1; clone size: many; CDR3 protein: CSVETGNEQFF; CDR3 DNA: TGCAGCGTTGAAACGGGCAATGAGCAGTTCTTC
D gene: TRBD1; V gene: TRBV7-6; J gene: TRBJ2-7; clone size: many; CDR3 protein: CASSARDRIPYEQYF; CDR3 DNA: TGTGCCAGCAGCGCCCGGGACAGGATACCCTACGAGCAGTACTTC
D gene: TRBD1; V gene: TRBV6-1; J gene: TRBJ2-5; clone size: -; CDR3 protein: CASSEVDRGLETQYF; CDR3 DNA: TGTGCCAGCAGTGAAGTAGACAGGGGGTTAGAGACCCAGTACTTC
D gene: TRBD1; V gene: TRBV5-1; J gene: TRBJ2-4; clone size: many; CDR3 protein: CASSVGNRGADIQYF; CDR3 DNA: TGCGCCAGCAGCGTGGGGAACAGGGGGGCGGACATTCAGTACTTC
D gene: -; V gene: TRBV4-3; J gene: TRBJ2-1; clone size: many; CDR3 protein: CASSQDGWGGSGMWQFF; CDR3 DNA: TGCGCCAGCAGCCAAGATGGATGGGGAGGATCGGGTATGTGGCAGTTCTTC
D gene: -; V gene: TRBV28; J gene: TRBJ2-6; clone size: -; CDR3 protein: CASSGGVSGANVLTF; CDR3 DNA: TGTGCCAGCAGTGGAGGTGTATCTGGGGCCAACGTCCTGACTTTC
D gene: -; V gene: TRBV6-5; J gene: TRBJ1-2; clone size: many; CDR3 protein: CASSSKPDGGDYGYTF; CDR3 DNA: TGTGCCAGCAGTTCCAAGCCGGACGGAGGGGACTATGGCTACACCTTC
D gene: TRBD1; V gene: TRBV7-6; J gene: TRBJ1-1; clone size: many; CDR3 protein: CASSFPGTGEYTEAFF; CDR3 DNA: TGTGCCAGCAGCTTCCCGGGGACAGGGGAATACACTGAAGCTTTCTTT
D gene: TRBD1; V gene: TRBV4-3; J gene: TRBJ2-1; clone size: large; CDR3 protein: CASSQGTGGYNEQFF; CDR3 DNA: TGCGCCAGCAGCCAAGGGACAGGGGGCTACAATGAGCAGTTCTTC
D gene: -; V gene: TRBV19; J gene: TRBJ2-1; clone size: few; CDR3 protein: CASSGGGEQFF; CDR3 DNA: TGTGCCAGTAGTGGTGGGGGGGAGCAGTTCTTC
D gene: -; V gene: TRBV23-1; J gene: TRBJ2-3; clone size: few; CDR3 protein: CASSLYLYF; CDR3 DNA: TGCGCCAGCAGTCTCTACCTGTATTTT
D gene: -; V gene: TRBV4-3; J gene: TRBJ1-4; clone size: many; CDR3 protein: CASSQASRATNEKLFF; CDR3 DNA: TGCGCCAGCAGCCAAGCTAGCCGTGCAACTAATGAAAAACTGTTTTTT
D gene: -; V gene: TRBV18; J gene: TRBJ1-5; clone size: few; CDR3 protein: CASSPLPGHNSNQPQHF; CDR3 DNA: TGTGCCAGCTCACCACTTCCGGGACACAATAGCAATCAGCCCCAGCATTTT
D gene: TRBD2; V gene: TRBV13; J gene: TRBJ2-1; clone size: many; CDR3 protein: CASSLTSGGAYEQFF; CDR3 DNA: TGTGCCAGCAGCTTGACTAGCGGGGGGGCTTATGAGCAGTTCTTC
D gene: TRBD2; V gene: TRBV7-2; J gene: TRBJ2-3; clone size: many; CDR3 protein: CASSLMRGATDTQYF; CDR3 DNA: TGTGCCAGCAGCCTAATGCGGGGGGCCACAGATACGCAGTATTTT
D gene: TRBD2; V gene: TRBV4-1; J gene: TRBJ2-1; clone size: many; CDR3 protein: CASSLKPGGWSYNEQFF; CDR3 DNA: TGCGCCAGCAGCCTGAAGCCCGGGGGGTGGTCCTACAATGAGCAGTTCTTC
D gene: -; V gene: TRBV6-5; J gene: TRBJ2-7; clone size: many; CDR3 protein: CASSYGGGGSYEQYF; CDR3 DNA: TGTGCCAGCAGTTACGGAGGGGGCGGCTCCTACGAGCAGTACTTC
D gene: -; V gene: TRBV5-1; J gene: TRBJ2-1; clone size: few; CDR3 protein: CASSLAVTEVYNEQFF; CDR3 DNA: TGCGCCAGCAGCTTGGCGGTCACCGAGGTTTACAATGAGCAGTTCTTC
D gene: -; V gene: TRBV6-5; J gene: TRBJ2-5; clone size: many; CDR3 protein: CASSWTGGYEETQYF; CDR3 DNA: TGTGCCAGCAGCTGGACAGGAGGGTATGAAGAGACCCAGTACTTC
D gene: TRBD1; V gene: TRBV5-4; J gene: TRBJ2-3; clone size: -; CDR3 protein: CASSLWDRGPDTQYF; CDR3 DNA: TGTGCCAGCAGCTTGTGGGACAGGGGCCCAGATACGCAGTATTTT
D gene: -; V gene: TRBV12-3/TRBV12-4; J gene: TRBJ2-1; clone size: many; CDR3 protein: CASSPMDSYNEQFF; CDR3 DNA: TGTGCCAGCAGTCCTATGGACAGCTACAATGAGCAGTTCTTC
D gene: TRBD2; V gene: TRBV6-2/TRBV6-3; J gene: TRBJ2-2; clone size: many; CDR3 protein: CASSSSGDLSTGELFF; CDR3 DNA: TGTGCCAGCAGCTCGAGCGGGGATCTTAGCACCGGGGAGCTGTTTTTT
D gene: -; V gene: TRBV7-2; J gene: TRBJ1-2; clone size: many; CDR3 protein: CASSLYTDPNYGYTF; CDR3 DNA: TGTGCCAGCAGCCTCTACACGGACCCTAACTATGGCTACACCTTC
D gene: TRBD2; V gene: TRBV19; J gene: TRBJ2-1; clone size: -; CDR3 protein: CASSIVAAGGDNEQFF; CDR3 DNA: TGTGCCAGTAGTATAGTAGCAGCGGGGGGGGACAATGAGCAGTTCTTC
D gene: -; V gene: TRBV5-4; J gene: TRBJ2-5; clone size: -; CDR3 protein: CASSFVDFQETQYF; CDR3 DNA: TGTGCCAGCAGCTTTGTGGACTTCCAAGAGACCCAGTACTTC
D gene: TRBD1; V gene: TRBV6-5; J gene: TRBJ2-2; clone size: many; CDR3 protein: CASSRDRGTNTGELFF; CDR3 DNA: TGTGCCAGCAGTCGCGACAGGGGGACGAACACCGGGGAGCTGTTTTTT
D gene: -; V gene: TRBV10-3; J gene: TRBJ2-7; clone size: many; CDR3 protein: CAISESRTTPYEQYF; CDR3 DNA: TGTGCCATCAGTGAGTCGAGAACAACCCCCTACGAGCAGTACTTC
D gene: -; V gene: TRBV7-6; J gene: TRBJ2-2; clone size: -; CDR3 protein: CASRASVVGELFF; CDR3 DNA: TGTGCCAGCCGAGCCTCGGTGGTCGGGGAGCTGTTTTTT
D gene: TRBD1; V gene: TRBV29-1; J gene: TRBJ2-5; clone size: many; CDR3 protein: CSVEVGQGLRETQYF; CDR3 DNA: TGCAGCGTTGAGGTGGGACAGGGTCTTAGGGAGACCCAGTACTTC
D gene: -; V gene: TRBV12-3/TRBV12-4; J gene: TRBJ1-6; clone size: many; CDR3 protein: CASSFPTGGRLSSYNSPLHF; CDR3 DNA: TGTGCCAGCAGTTTCCCGACAGGCGGGAGACTAAGCTCCTATAATTCACCCCTCCACTTT
D gene: -; V gene: TRBV4-2; J gene: TRBJ1-1; clone size: -; CDR3 protein: CASGPGLLYSFF; CDR3 DNA: TGTGCCAGCGGCCCCGGGCTCCTCTACTCTTTCTTT
D gene: -; V gene: TRBV12-3/TRBV12-4; J gene: TRBJ2-7; clone size: many; CDR3 protein: CASSFDGVNEQYF; CDR3 DNA: TGTGCCAGCAGTTTTGACGGGGTAAACGAGCAGTACTTC